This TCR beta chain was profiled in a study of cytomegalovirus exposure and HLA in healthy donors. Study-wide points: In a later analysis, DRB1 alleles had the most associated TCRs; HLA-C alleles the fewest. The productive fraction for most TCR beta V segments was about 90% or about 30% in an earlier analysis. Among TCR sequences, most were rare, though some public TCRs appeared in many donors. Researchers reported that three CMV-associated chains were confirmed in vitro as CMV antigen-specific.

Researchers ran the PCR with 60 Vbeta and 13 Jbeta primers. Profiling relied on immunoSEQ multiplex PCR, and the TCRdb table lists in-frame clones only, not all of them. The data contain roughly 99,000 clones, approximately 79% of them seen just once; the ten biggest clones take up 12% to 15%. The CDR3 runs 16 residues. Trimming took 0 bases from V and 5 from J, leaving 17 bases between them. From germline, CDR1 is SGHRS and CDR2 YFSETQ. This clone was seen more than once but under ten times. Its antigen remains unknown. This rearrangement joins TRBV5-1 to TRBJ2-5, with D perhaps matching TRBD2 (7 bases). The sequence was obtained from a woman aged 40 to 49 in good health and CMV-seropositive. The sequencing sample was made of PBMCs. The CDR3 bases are TGCGCCAGCAGCTTGGATGTGGGGGGGCCCTCCGAGACCCAGTACTTC. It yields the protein CASSLDVGGPSETQYF.